This TCR beta chain appears in the sequencing data of a study of OX40 agonist ivuxolimab in advanced cancers. The trim removed 2 bases at V and 6 bases at J, leaving 7 bases unmatched. The length of the CDR3 is 14 residues. CDR1 and CDR2 (germline): SGHRS, YFSETQ. Repertoires were generated with immunoSEQ multiplex PCR, while TCRdb's copy carries only in-frame clones and drops some. Of approximately 44,000 clones listed, approximately 80% are singletons. The rearrangement links TRBV5-1 to TRBJ1-1; 7 bases align to TRBD1. The TCR sequence derives from an adult with an advanced solid tumor such as melanoma, head and neck, liver or kidney cancer. The specimen was CD4+ or CD8+ T cells sorted from blood, collected in a trial of the OX40 agonist ivuxolimab. CDR3 sequence reads: CASSFGQGGSEAFF. DNA for the CDR3: TGCGCCAGCAGCTTCGGGCAGGGGGGATCTGAAGCTTTCTTT.